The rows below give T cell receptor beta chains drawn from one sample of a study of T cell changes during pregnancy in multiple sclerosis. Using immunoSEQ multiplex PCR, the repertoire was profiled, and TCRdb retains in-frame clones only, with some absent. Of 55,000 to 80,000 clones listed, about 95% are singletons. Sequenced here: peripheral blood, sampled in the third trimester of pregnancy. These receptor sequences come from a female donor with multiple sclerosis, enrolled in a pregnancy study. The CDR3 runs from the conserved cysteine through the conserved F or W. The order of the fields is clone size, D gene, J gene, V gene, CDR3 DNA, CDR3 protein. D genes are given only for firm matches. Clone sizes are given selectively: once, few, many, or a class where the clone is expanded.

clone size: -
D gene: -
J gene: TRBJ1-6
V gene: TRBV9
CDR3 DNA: TGTGCCAGCAGCGTAGGGCAGGTCCCAGCGGACCTCCACTTT
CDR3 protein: CASSVGQVPADLHF

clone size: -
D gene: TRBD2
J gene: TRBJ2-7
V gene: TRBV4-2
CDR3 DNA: TGTGCCAGCAGCCAGACACTAGCGGGGGGCTCCCCGAGCTCCTACGAGCAGTACTTC
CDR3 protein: CASSQTLAGGSPSSYEQYF

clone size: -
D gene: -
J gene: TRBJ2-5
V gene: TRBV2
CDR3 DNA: TGTGCCAGCACCCCTGTGGCCAGACAAGAGACCCAGTACTTC
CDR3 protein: CASTPVARQETQYF

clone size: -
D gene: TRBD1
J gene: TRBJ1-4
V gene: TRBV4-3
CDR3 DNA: TGCGCCAGCAGCCAAGAGGGGACAGGGGCTGAAAAACTGTTTTTT
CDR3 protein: CASSQEGTGAEKLFF

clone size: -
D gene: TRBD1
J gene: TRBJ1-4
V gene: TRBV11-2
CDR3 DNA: TGTGCCAGCAGCTTAGACAGACAGGGCGGGTACATCCGGCGACCTGAAAAACTGTTTTTT
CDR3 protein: CASSLDRQGGYIRRPEKLFF

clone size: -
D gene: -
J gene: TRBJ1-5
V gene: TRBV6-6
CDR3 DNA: TGTGCCAGCAGTTACTCTCGGACAGTTAGCAATCAGCCCCAGCATTTT
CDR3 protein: CASSYSRTVSNQPQHF

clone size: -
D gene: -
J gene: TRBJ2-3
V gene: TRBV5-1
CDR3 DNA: TGCGCCAGCAGCCCAAACACCTTAAGCACAGATACGCAGTATTTT
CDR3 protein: CASSPNTLSTDTQYF

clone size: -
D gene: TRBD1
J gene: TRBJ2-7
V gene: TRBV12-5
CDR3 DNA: TGTGCTAGTGGCCGGGACAGTGTCTACGAGCAGTACTTC
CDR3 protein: CASGRDSVYEQYF

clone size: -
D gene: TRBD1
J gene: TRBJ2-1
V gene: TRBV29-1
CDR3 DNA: TGCAGCGTTCCGGGACAGGGGGCAAGCAATGAGCAGTTCTTC
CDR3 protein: CSVPGQGASNEQFF

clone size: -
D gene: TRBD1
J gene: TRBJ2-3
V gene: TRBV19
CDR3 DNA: TGTGCCAGTAGTGCAGGGGGTTTTCTAACAGATACGCAGTATTTT
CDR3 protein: CASSAGGFLTDTQYF

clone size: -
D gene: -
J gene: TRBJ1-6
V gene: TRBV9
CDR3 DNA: TGTGCCAGCAGCGCAGAGGCCCGGGAGTATAATTCACCCCTCCACTTT
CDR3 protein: CASSAEAREYNSPLHF

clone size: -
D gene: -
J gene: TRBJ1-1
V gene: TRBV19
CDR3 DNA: TGTGCCAGTAGTATAGGCGGGAACACTGAAGCTTTCTTT
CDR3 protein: CASSIGGNTEAFF

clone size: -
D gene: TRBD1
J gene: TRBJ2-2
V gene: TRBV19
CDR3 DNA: TGTGCCAGTAGTAATTACAGGGGCCTCGCGAACACCGGGGAGCTGTTTTTT
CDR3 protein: CASSNYRGLANTGELFF

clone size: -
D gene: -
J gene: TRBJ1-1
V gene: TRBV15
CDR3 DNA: TGTGCCACCAGCCTAGGGACAAATATGAACACTGAAGCTTTCTTT
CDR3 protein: CATSLGTNMNTEAFF

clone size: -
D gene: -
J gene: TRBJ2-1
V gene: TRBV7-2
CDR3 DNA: TGTGCCAGCAGCTTATACTACAATGAGCAGTTCTTC
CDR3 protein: CASSLYYNEQFF

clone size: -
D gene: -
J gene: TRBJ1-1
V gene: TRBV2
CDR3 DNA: TGTGCCAGCACCCGACAGGTCACTGAAGCTTTCTTT
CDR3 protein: CASTRQVTEAFF

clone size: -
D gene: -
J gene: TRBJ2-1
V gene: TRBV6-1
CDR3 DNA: TGTGCCAGCAGTCACCAGGGTGATGAGCAGTTCTTC
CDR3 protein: CASSHQGDEQFF

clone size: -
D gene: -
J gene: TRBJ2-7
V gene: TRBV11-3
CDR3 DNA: TGTGCCAGCAGCTTAGAGGGGCAGGGCAGCTACGAGCAGTACTTC
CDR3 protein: CASSLEGQGSYEQYF

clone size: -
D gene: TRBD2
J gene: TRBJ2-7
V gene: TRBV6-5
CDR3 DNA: TGTGCCAGCAGTTCCCCGATGAGCGGGGGTTCCTACGAGCAGTACTTC
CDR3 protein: CASSSPMSGGSYEQYF

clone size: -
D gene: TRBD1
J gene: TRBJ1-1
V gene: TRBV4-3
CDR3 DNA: TGCGCCAGCAGCCAAGTCCGGACAGGGAGGAACACTGAAGCTTTCTTT
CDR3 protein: CASSQVRTGRNTEAFF

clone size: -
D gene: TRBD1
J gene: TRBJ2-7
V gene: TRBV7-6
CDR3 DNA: TGTGCCAGCAGCTTAGCGGGACAGCCCTACGAGCAGTACTTC
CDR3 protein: CASSLAGQPYEQYF

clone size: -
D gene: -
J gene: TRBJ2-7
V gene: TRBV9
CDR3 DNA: TGTGCCAGCAGCGTAGGACAGGTCTCCTACGAGCAGTACTTC
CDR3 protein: CASSVGQVSYEQYF

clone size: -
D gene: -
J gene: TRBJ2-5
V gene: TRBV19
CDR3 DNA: TGTGCCAGTAGTATCCTCAGGGGAGAGACCCAGTACTTC
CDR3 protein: CASSILRGETQYF

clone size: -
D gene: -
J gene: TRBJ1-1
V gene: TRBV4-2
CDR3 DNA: TGTGCCAGCAGCCGCCCGAATGGCCGCACTGAAGCTTTCTTT
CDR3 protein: CASSRPNGRTEAFF

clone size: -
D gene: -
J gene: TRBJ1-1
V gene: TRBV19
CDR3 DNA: TGTGCCAGTATTATCGACAGGTCTGGCACTGAAGCTTTCTTT
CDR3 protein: CASIIDRSGTEAFF

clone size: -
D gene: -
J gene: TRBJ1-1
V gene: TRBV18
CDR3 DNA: TGTGCCAGCTCACCAAGCAGCGAGGAAGCTTTCTTT
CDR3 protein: CASSPSSEEAFF

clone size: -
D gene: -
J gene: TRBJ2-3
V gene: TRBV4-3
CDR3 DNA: TGCGCCAGCAGCCAAGCGGTGGCAGGGAGGACAGATACGCAGTATTTT
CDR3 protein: CASSQAVAGRTDTQYF

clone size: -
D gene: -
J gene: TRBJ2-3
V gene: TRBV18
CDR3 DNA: TGTGCCAGCTCACCACAGGGGGGGAGGCCAGATACGCAGTATTTT
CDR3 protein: CASSPQGGRPDTQYF

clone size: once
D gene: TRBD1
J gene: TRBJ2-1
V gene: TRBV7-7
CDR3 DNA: TGTGCCAGCAGCCCCGGGACAGGGTACAATGAGCAGTTCTTC
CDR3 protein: CASSPGTGYNEQFF

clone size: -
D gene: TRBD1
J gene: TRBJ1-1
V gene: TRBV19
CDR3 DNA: TGTGCCAGTAGTCCGGGACAGCTCATGAACACTGAAGCTTTCTTT
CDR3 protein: CASSPGQLMNTEAFF

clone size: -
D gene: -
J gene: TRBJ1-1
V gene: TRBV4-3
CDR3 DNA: TGCGCCAGCAGCAGGACAGACCTCATGAACACTGAAGCTTTCTTT
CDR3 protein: CASSRTDLMNTEAFF

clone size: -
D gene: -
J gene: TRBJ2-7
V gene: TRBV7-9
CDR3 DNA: TGTGCCAGCAGCCCCCGTTACGAGCAGTACTTC
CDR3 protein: CASSPRYEQYF

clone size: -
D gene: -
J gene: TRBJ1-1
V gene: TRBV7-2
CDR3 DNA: TGTGCCAGCAGCTTGGGGGCGCACACTGAAGCTTTCTTT
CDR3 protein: CASSLGAHTEAFF

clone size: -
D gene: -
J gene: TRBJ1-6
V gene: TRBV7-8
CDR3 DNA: TGTGCCAGCAGCTTAGCAGGGGTTAATTCACCCCTCCACTTT
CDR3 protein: CASSLAGVNSPLHF

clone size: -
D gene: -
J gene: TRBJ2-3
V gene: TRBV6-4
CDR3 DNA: TGTGCCAGCAGTGACTCGGCCACAGATACGCAGTATTTT
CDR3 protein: CASSDSATDTQYF

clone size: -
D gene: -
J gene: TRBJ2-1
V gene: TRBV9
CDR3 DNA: TGTGCGCTCGGAGGGGGGGACTACAATGAGCAGTTCTTC
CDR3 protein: CALGGGDYNEQFF

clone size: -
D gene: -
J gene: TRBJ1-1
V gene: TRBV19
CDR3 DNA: TGTGCCAGTAGTATAGGTGGGTGGAGCACTGAAGCTTTCTTT
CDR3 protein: CASSIGGWSTEAFF

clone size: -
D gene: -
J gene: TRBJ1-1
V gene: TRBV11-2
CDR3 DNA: TGTGCCAGCAGCTACGGGGGGCCGGGCACTGAAGCTTTCTTT
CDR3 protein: CASSYGGPGTEAFF

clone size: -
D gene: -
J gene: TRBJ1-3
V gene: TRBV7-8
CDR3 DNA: TGTGCCAGCAGCTCTATGACAGGAGGTGGAAACACCATATATTTT
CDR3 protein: CASSSMTGGGNTIYF

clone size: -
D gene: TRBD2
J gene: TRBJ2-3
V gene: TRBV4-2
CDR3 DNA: TGTGCCAGCAGCCAAGATGCCATCGCGGGGGGGTCCCCAGATACGCAGTATTTT
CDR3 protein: CASSQDAIAGGSPDTQYF

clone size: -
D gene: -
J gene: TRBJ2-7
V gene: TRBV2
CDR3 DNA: TGTGCCAGCACCGGGACAAACTACGAGCAGTACTTC
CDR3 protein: CASTGTNYEQYF

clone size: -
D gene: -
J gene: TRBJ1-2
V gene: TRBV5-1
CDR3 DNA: TGCGCCAGCAGCGCTTCCGGGACACCCCTGGTTAAGGGTGGCTACACCTTC
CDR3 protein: CASSASGTPLVKGGYTF

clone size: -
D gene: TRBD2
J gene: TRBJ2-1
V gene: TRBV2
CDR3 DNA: TGTGCCAGCAGTGAAGAGCGGGGGGCCCCCTTCGGGGCGCAGTTCTTC
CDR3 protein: CASSEERGAPFGAQFF

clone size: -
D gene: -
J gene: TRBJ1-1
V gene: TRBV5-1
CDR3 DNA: TGCGCCAGCAGCTCTGGCAGGGTATACACTGAAGCTTTCTTT
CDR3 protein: CASSSGRVYTEAFF

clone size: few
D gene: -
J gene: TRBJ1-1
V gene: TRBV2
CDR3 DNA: TGTGCCAGCAGTGAAATTAGTATGAACACTGAAGCTTTCTTT
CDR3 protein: CASSEISMNTEAFF

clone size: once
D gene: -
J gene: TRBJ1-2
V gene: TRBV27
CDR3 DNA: TGTGCCAGCCGGGGTGAGGTGACTTATGGCTACACCTTC
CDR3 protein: CASRGEVTYGYTF

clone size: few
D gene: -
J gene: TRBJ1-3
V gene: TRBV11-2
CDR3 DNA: TGTGCCAGCAGTTCAAGGGGCTCTGGAAACACCATATATTTT
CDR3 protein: CASSSRGSGNTIYF

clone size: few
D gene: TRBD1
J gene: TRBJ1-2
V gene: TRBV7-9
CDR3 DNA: TGTGCCAGCAGCTTAGTCGGACAGGGGTATGGCTACACCTTC
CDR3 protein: CASSLVGQGYGYTF

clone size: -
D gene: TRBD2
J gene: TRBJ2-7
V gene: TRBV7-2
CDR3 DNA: TGTGCCAGCAGCTTCGGACTAGCGGGGGGGCCTCAGTCCTACGAGCAGTACTTC
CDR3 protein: CASSFGLAGGPQSYEQYF

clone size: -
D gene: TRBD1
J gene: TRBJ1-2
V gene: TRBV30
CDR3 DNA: TGTGCCTGGAGTGTCAGAACAGGGGCGACGGGGAAGGGCTACACCTTC
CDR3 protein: CAWSVRTGATGKGYTF

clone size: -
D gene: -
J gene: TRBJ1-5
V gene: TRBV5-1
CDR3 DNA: TGCGCCAGCAGCTTGGGGCCCGGGGGCAATCAGCCCCAGCATTTT
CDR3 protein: CASSLGPGGNQPQHF

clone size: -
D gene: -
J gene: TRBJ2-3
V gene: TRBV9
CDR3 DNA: TGTGCCAGCAGCTTAAGCACAGATACGCAGTATTTT
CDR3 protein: CASSLSTDTQYF

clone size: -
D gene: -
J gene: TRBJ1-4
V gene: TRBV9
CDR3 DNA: TGTGCCAGCAGCCCTCACGGGGGGGCAGGTGAAAAACTGTTTTTT
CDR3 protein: CASSPHGGAGEKLFF

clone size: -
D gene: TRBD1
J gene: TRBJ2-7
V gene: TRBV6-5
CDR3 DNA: TGTGCCAGCAGAGATCCGGGACAGCTAAAGCAGTACTTC
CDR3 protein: CASRDPGQLKQYF

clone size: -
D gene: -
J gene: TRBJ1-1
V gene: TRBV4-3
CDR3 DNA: TGCGCCAGCAGCCAAGGAACAGGGTTGGCTGAAGCTTTCTTT
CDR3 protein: CASSQGTGLAEAFF

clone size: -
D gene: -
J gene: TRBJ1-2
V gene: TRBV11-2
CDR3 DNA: TGTGCCAGCAGCTCCGTCCCGGGACAAGGGGTAGGAGGCTACACCTTC
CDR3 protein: CASSSVPGQGVGGYTF

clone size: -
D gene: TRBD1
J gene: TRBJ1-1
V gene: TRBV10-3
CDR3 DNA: TGTGCCATCAGTGAGGACAGGGGCACTGAAGCTTTCTTT
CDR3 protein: CAISEDRGTEAFF

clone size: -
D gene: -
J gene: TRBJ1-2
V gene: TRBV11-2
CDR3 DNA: TGTGCCAGCAGCTTAGTGATGGTGGCAGGAGGAGGAAACGATGGCTACACCTTC
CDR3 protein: CASSLVMVAGGGNDGYTF

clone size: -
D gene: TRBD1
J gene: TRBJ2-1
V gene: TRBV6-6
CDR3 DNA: TGTGCCAGCAGTTTGCCCGGGACAGGGGCCTACAATGAGCAGTTCTTC
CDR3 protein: CASSLPGTGAYNEQFF

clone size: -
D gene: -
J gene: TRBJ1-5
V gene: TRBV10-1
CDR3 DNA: TGCGCCAGCAGTGGAAGGGGGGGGTCTTGTAGCAATCAGCCCCAGCATTTT
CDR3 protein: CASSGRGGSCSNQPQHF